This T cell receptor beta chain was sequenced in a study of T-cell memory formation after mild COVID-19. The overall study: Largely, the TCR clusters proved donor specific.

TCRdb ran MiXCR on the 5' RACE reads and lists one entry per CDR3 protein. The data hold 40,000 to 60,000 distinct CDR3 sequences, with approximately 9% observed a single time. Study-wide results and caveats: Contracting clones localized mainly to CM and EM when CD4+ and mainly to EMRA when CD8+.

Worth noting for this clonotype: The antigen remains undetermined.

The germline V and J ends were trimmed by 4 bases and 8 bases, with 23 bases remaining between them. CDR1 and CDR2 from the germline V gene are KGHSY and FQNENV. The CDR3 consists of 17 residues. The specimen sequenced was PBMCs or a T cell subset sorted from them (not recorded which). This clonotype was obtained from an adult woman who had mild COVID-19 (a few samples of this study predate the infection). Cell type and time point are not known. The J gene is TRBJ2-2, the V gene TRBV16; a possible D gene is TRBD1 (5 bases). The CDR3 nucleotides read TGTGCCAGCAGCCCGAACCTAGAACCCAGGGCAGCGGGGGAGCTGTTTTTT. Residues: CASSPNLEPRAAGELFF.